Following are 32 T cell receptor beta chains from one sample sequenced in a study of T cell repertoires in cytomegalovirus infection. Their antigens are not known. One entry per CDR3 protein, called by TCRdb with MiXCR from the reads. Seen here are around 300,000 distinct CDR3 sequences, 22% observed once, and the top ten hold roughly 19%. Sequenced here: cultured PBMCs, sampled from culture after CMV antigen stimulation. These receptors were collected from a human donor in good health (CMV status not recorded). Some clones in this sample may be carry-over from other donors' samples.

In nucleotides, the CDR3 is TGCGCCAGCAGCCAAGACGGGACTCCGGAAGGCTACACCTTC. Protein: CASSQDGTPEGYTF. V and J are TRBV4-3 and TRBJ1-2; the D gene is possibly TRBD1 (5 bases). The CDR3 is 14 residues long. CDR1 LGHNA and CDR2 YSLEER come from the germline V gene. The ends were cut back, 0 bases at V and 8 bases at J, with 13 bases in the middle.

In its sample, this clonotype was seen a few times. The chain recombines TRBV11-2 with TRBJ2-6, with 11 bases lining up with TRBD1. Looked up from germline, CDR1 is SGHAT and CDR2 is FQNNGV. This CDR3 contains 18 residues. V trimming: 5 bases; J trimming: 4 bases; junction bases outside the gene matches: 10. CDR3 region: CASSKRGQGASGANVLTF. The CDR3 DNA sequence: TGTGCCAGCAGCAAAAGAGGACAGGGGGCTTCGGGGGCCAACGTCCTGACTTTC.

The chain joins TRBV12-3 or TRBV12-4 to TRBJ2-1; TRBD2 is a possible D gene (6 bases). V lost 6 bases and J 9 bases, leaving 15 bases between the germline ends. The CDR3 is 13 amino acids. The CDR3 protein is CASSQGPGSEQFF. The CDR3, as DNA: TGTGCCAGCAGCCAGGGTCCCGGGAGTGAGCAGTTCTTC.

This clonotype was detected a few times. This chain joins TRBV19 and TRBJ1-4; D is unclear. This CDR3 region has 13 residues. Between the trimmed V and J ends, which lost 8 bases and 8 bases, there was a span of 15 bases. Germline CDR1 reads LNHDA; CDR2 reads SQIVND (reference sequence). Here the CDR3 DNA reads TGTGCCAGTCCCCCTCTGACGGGGGAAAAACTGTTTTTT. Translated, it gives CASPPLTGEKLFF.

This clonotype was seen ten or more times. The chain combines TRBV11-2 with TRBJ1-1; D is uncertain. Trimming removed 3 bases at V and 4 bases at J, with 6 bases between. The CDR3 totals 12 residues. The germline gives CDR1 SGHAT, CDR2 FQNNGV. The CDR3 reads CASSFQRTEAFF. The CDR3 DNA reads TGTGCCAGCAGCTTCCAGCGCACTGAAGCTTTCTTT.

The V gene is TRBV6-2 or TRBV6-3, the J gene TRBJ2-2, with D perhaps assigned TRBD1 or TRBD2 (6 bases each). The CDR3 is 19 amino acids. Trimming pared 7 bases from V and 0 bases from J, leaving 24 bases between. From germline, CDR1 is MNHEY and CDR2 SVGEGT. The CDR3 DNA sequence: TGTGCCAGCACCCGCGACCTTCCGGGGGCGTCTACGAACACCGGGGAGCTGTTTTTT. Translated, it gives CASTRDLPGASTNTGELFF.

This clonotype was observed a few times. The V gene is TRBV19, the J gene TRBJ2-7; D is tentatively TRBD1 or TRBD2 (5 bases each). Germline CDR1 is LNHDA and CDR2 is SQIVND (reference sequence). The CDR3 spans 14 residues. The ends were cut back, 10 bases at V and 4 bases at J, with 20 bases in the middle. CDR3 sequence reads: CATRRGYPTYEQYF. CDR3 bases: TGTGCCACCAGACGGGGCTATCCTACTTACGAGCAGTACTTC. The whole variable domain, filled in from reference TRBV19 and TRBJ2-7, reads DGGITQSPKYLFRKEGQNVTLSCEQNLNHDAMYWYRQDPGQGLRLIYYSQIVNDFQKGDIAEGYSVSREKKESFPLTVTSAQKNPTAFYLCATRRGYPTYEQYFGPGTRLTVT.

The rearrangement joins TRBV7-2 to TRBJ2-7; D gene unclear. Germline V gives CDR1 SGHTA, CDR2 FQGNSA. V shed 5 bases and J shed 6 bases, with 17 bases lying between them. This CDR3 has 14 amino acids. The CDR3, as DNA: TGTGCCAGCAGCCCGCACTCCGACCTAGGCGAGCAGTACTTC. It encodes CASSPHSDLGEQYF.

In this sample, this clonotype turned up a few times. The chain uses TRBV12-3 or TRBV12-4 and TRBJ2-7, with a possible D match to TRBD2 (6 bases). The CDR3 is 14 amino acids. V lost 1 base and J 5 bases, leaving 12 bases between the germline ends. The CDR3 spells CASSLGGGGDEQYF. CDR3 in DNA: TGTGCCAGCAGTTTAGGGGGCGGAGGGGACGAGCAGTACTTC.

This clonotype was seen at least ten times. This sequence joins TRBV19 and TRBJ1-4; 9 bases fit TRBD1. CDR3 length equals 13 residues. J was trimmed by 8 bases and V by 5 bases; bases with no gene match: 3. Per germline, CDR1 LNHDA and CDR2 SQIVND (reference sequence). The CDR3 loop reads CASSPGTGEKLFF. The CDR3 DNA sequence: TGTGCCAGTAGTCCCGGGACAGGGGAAAAACTGTTTTTT.

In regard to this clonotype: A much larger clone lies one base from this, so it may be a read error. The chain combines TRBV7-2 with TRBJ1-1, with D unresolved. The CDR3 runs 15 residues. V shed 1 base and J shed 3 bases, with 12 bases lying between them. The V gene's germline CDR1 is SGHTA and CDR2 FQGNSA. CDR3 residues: CASSLVRQMHTEAFF. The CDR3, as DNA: TGTGCCAGCAGCTTAGTTCGTCAAATGCACACTGAAGCTTTCTTT.

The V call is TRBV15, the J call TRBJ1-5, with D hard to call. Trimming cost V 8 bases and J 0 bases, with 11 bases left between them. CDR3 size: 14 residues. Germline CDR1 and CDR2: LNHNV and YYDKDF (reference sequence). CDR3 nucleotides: TGTGCCACCCGTGGAGGTTATAGCAATCAGCCCCAGCATTTT. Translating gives CATRGGYSNQPQHF.

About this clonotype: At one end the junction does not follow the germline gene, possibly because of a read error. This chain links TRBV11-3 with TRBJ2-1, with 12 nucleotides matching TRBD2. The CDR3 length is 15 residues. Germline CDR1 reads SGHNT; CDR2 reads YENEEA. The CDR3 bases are TGTGCCAGCAGCTCCCCCCGACTAGCGGGGGCCGAGCAGCTCTTC. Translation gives CASSSPRLAGAEQLF.

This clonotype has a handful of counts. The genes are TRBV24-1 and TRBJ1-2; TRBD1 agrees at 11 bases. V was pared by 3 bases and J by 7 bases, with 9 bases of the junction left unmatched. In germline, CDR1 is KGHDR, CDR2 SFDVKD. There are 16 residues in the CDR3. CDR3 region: CATSDPGTGGNGGYTF. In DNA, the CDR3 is TGTGCCACCAGTGATCCCGGGACAGGGGGGAACGGTGGCTACACCTTC.

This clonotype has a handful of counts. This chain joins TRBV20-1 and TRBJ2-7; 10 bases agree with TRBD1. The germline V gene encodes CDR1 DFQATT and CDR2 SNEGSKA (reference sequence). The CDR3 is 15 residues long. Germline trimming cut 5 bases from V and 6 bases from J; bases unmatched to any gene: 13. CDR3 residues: CSAPDRGRAEAEQYF. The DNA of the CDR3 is TGCAGTGCTCCCGACAGGGGGCGAGCCGAAGCCGAGCAGTACTTC.

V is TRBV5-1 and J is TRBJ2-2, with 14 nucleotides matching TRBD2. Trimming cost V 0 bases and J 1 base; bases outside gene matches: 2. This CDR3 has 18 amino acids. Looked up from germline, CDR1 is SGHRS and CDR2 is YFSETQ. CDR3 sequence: CASSLGGLAGVNTGELFF. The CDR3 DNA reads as TGCGCCAGCAGCTTGGGGGGACTAGCGGGAGTGAACACCGGGGAGCTGTTTTTT.

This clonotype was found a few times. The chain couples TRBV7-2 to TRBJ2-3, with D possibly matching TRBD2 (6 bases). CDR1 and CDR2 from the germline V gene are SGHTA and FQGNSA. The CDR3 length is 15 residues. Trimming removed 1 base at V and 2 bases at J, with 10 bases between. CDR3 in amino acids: CASSLGLDSTDTQYF. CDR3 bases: TGTGCCAGCAGCTTAGGACTAGATTCCACAGATACGCAGTATTTT.

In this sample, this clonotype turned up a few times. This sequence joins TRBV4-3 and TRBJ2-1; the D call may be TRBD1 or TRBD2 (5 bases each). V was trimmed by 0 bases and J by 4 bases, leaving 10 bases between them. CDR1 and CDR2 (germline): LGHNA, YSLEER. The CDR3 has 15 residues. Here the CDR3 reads CASSQDVGGYNEQFF. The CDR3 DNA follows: TGCGCCAGCAGCCAAGATGTTGGGGGTTACAATGAGCAGTTCTTC.

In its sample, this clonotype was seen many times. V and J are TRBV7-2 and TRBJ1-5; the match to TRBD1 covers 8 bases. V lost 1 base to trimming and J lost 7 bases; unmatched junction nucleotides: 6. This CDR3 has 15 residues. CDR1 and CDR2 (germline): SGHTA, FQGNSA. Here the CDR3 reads CASSLEQGGGQPQHF. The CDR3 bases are TGTGCCAGCAGCTTAGAACAGGGGGGAGGACAGCCCCAGCATTTT.

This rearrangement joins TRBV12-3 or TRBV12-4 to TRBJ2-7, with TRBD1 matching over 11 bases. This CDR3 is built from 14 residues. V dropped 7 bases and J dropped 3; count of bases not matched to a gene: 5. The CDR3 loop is CASKTGQGVYEQYF. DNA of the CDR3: TGTGCCAGCAAGACGGGACAGGGGGTCTACGAGCAGTACTTC.

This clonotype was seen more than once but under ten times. CDR3 DNA: TGCGCCAGCAGCCAAGATGTGAGGGCTGGCTACACCTTC. Encoded protein: CASSQDVRAGYTF. This chain uses TRBV4-3 with TRBJ1-2; D gene unclear. From germline, CDR1 is LGHNA and CDR2 YSLEER. Trimming stripped 0 bases from V and 7 bases from J, with 9 bases between. The CDR3 spans 13 residues.

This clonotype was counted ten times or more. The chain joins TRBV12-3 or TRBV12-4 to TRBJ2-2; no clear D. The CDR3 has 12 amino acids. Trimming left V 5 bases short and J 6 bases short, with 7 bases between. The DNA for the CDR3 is TGTGCCAGCAGTCTACAGCCCGGGGAGCTGTTTTTT. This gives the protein CASSLQPGELFF.

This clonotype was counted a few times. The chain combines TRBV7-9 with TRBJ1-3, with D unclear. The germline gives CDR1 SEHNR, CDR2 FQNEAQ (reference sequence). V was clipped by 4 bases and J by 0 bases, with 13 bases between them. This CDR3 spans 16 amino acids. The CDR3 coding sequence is TGTGCCAGCAGCTCGGGCAACTCCATCTCTGGAAACACCATATATTTT. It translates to CASSSGNSISGNTIYF.

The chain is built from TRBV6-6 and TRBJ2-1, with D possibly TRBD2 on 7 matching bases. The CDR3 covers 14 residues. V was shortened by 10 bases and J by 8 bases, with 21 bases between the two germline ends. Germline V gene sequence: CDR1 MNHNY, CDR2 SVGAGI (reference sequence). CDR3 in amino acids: CATRGGQITDEQFF. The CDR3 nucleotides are TGTGCCACTAGGGGGGGTCAAATAACGGATGAGCAGTTCTTC.

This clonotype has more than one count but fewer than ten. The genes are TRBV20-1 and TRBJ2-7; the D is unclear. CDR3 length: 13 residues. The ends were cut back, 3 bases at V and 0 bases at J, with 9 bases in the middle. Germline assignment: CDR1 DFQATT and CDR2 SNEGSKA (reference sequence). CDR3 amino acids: CSASHGGSYEQYV. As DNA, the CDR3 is TGCAGTGCTAGCCACGGCGGCTCCTACGAGCAGTACGTC.

Here the CDR3 reads CSVEFPRANYGYTF. CDR3 sequence (DNA): TGCAGCGTTGAGTTCCCAAGAGCTAACTATGGCTACACCTTC. The V gene is TRBV29-1, the J gene TRBJ1-2, with D uncertain. With 3 bases removed from V and 0 bases from J, the gap between germline ends came to 11 bases. This CDR3 comprises 14 residues. The germline V gene has CDR1 SQVTM and CDR2 ANQGSEA.

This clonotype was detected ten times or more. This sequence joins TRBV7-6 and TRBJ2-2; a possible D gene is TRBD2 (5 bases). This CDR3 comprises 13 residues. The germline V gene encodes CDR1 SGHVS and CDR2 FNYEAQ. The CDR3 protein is CAASGLNTGELFF. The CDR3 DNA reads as TGTGCTGCGAGCGGCCTGAACACCGGGGAGCTGTTTTTT.

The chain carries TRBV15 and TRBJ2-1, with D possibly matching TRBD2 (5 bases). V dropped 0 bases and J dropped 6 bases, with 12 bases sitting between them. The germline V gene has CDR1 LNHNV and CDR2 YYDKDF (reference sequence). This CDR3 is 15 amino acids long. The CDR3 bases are TGTGCCACCAGCAGAGATTCGCGGGTTAGCAATGAGCAGTTCTTC. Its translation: CATSRDSRVSNEQFF.

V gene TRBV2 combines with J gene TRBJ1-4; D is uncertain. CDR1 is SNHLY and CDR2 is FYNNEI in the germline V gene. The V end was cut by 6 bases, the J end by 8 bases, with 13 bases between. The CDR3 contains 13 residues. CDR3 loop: CASRRAETEKLFF. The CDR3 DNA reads TGTGCCAGCAGACGGGCCGAGACAGAAAAACTGTTTTTT.

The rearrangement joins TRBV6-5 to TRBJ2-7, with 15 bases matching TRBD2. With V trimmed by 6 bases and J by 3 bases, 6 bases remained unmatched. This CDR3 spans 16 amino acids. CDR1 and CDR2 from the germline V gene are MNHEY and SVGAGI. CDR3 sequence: CASSQGLAGGIYEQYF. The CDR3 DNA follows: TGTGCCAGCAGCCAGGGACTAGCGGGAGGAATCTACGAGCAGTACTTC.

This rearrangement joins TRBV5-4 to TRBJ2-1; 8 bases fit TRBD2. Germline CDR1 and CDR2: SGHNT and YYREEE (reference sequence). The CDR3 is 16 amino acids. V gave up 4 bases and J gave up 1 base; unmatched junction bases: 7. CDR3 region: CASSPRGTRSYNEQFF. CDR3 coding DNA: TGTGCCAGCAGCCCCCGGGGGACTAGGTCCTACAATGAGCAGTTCTTC.

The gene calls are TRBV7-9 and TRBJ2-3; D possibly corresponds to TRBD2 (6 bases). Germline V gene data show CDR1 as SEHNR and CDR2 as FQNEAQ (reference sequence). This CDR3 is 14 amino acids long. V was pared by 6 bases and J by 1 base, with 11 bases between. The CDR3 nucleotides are TGTGCCAGCAGATGGTTAGCGGGCACAGATACGCAGTATTTT. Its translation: CASRWLAGTDTQYF.